Listed here are 27 T cell receptor beta chains from one sample, sequenced in a study of cytomegalovirus exposure and HLA in healthy donors. Researchers ran the PCR with 60 Vbeta and 13 Jbeta primers. The protocol was immunoSEQ multiplex PCR, while the TCRdb copy is restricted to in-frame clones and leaves out a portion. The sample records about 130,000 clones, roughly 78% being singletons. Sequenced input: PBMCs. The receptors were gathered from a man younger than 40 in good health and CMV-seronegative.

This clone was seen more than once but under ten times. This rearrangement joins TRBV30 to TRBJ1-5, with D uncertain. This CDR3 region has 13 residues. V gave up 0 bases and J gave up 5 bases, with 8 bases separating them. Germline CDR1 is GTSNPN and CDR2 is SVGIG (reference sequence). The CDR3: CAWSVRRDQPQHF. The CDR3 nucleotides read TGTGCCTGGAGTGTTAGGAGAGATCAGCCCCAGCATTTT.

The J gene is TRBJ2-5, the V gene TRBV7-8, with no clear D. This CDR3 region has 15 residues. From germline, CDR1 is SGHVS and CDR2 FQNEAQ. Trimming pared 2 bases from V and 5 bases from J, leaving 15 bases between. The CDR3 reads CASSLYAGSRETQYF. CDR3 DNA sequence: TGTGCCAGCAGCTTATACGCTGGATCGCGGGAGACCCAGTACTTC.

This chain links TRBV6-6 with TRBJ2-1; 8 bases are a match to TRBD1. CDR3 length: 14 residues. From germline, CDR1 is MNHNY and CDR2 SVGAGI (reference sequence). V was pared by 8 bases and J by 6 bases, with 9 bases of the junction left unmatched. CDR3 loop: CASLRGTGPNEQFF. In nucleotides, the CDR3 is TGTGCCAGCCTCCGCGGGACAGGACCCAATGAGCAGTTCTTC.

The chain recombines TRBV7-9 with TRBJ2-3; 7 bases map to TRBD1. V dropped 5 bases and J dropped 2; count of bases not matched to a gene: 7. The CDR3 totals 15 residues. CDR1 and CDR2 (germline): SEHNR, FQNEAQ (reference sequence). In DNA, the CDR3 is TGTGCCAGCAGCGGGGGACAGTGGGTCACAGATACGCAGTATTTT. This encodes CASSGGQWVTDTQYF.

The CDR3 is CASSLGGLAGGLDEQYF. In DNA form, the CDR3 reads TGCGCCAGCAGCTTGGGCGGACTAGCGGGGGGGCTCGACGAGCAGTACTTC. The V call is TRBV5-1, the J call TRBJ2-7; TRBD2 aligns across 15 bases. Losses at the gene ends were 0 bases for V and 5 bases for J; bases not matched to a gene: 6. The CDR3 spans 17 residues. Germline CDR1 and CDR2: SGHRS and YFSETQ.

This clone appeared a few times. CDR3 bases: TGTGCCAGCAGCCCAGCGTTGGGGACAAACCATGGGAATAACACTGAAGCTTTCTTT. Translation gives CASSPALGTNHGNNTEAFF. The chain recombines TRBV9 with TRBJ1-1, with a tentative D call TRBD1 (6 bases). V shed 4 bases and J shed 2 bases, with 27 bases lying between them. CDR1 and CDR2 (germline): SGDLS, YYNGEE. The CDR3 length is 19 residues.

This clone was recorded only once. The chain combines TRBV5-1 with TRBJ2-7; 7 bases align to TRBD1. The V gene's germline CDR1 is SGHRS and CDR2 YFSETQ. The V gene end was trimmed by 2 bases and the J gene end by 3 bases; junction bases not matched to a gene: 8. The CDR3 contains 15 residues. CDR3 protein: CASSFRQGAFYEQYF. CDR3 nucleotides: TGCGCCAGCAGCTTTCGACAGGGAGCGTTCTACGAGCAGTACTTC.

For this clone: The same CDR3 is also encoded by other DNA sequences in this sample. The gene calls are TRBV7-2 and TRBJ2-3; 7 nucleotides align to TRBD2. V gave up 4 bases and J gave up 2 bases; unmatched junction bases: 12. The germline V gene encodes CDR1 SGHTA and CDR2 FQGNSA. The CDR3 is 17 amino acids. CDR3 DNA: TGTGCCAGCAGCTATGGACTGGCGGGGGATTCCACAGATACGCAGTATTTT. It codes for CASSYGLAGDSTDTQYF.

This chain uses TRBV4-1 with TRBJ2-1; a possible D gene is TRBD2 (5 bases). Per the germline V gene, CDR1 is MGHRA and CDR2 is YSYEKL. This CDR3 has 13 amino acids. V gave up 5 bases and J gave up 10 bases, with 15 bases separating them. The CDR3 DNA reads as TGCGCCAGCAGCTTCCCCGGGGTCAAAGAGCAGTTCTTC. Amino acid sequence: CASSFPGVKEQFF.

The CDR3 reads CASSQDIVTGELFF. In nucleotides, the CDR3 is TGTGCCAGCAGCCAAGATATAGTGACCGGGGAGCTGTTTTTT. V gene TRBV14 combines with J gene TRBJ2-2; no clear D gene. Germline CDR1 and CDR2: SGHDN and FVKESK. The CDR3 extends over 14 amino acids. V gave up 0 bases and J gave up 5 bases, with 7 bases separating them.

The rearrangement joins TRBV4-1 to TRBJ2-7, with TRBD2 matching 12 bases. Germline V gene data show CDR1 as MGHRA and CDR2 as YSYEKL. J was trimmed by 0 bases and V by 1 base; bases with no gene match: 7. The CDR3 has 18 amino acids. Written as DNA, the CDR3 is TGCGCCAGCAGCCAAGGATATCTAGCGGGGGGGAGCTCCTACGAGCAGTACTTC. Protein product: CASSQGYLAGGSSYEQYF.

The chain links TRBV30 to TRBJ2-1; TRBD1 might be the D (5 bases). Trimming stripped 4 bases from V and 8 bases from J, with 15 bases between. Germline V gene data show CDR1 as GTSNPN and CDR2 as SVGIG (reference sequence). The CDR3 totals 13 residues. The CDR3 is CAWNWAGSDEQFF. CDR3 in DNA: TGTGCCTGGAACTGGGCAGGGTCGGATGAGCAGTTCTTC.

The chain uses TRBV6-1 and TRBJ2-3, with TRBD2 matching over 9 bases. This CDR3 is 14 amino acids long. With V trimmed by 4 bases and J by 4 bases, 3 bases remained unmatched. Germline V gene data show CDR1 as MNHNS and CDR2 as SASEGT. The CDR3 DNA sequence: TGTGCCAGCAGTGGACTAGCGGCCGCAGATACGCAGTATTTT. The encoded protein is CASSGLAAADTQYF.

J is TRBJ1-2 and V is TRBV4-1, with 8 bases fitting TRBD1. The CDR3 is 13 residues long. With V trimmed by 3 bases and J by 7 bases, 4 bases remained unmatched. The germline CDR1 and CDR2 sequences are MGHRA and YSYEKL. The CDR3 here is CASSQVDRAGYTF. CDR3 nucleotide sequence: TGCGCCAGCAGCCAGGTGGACAGGGCTGGCTACACCTTC.

The chain employs TRBV4-1 and TRBJ2-7; TRBD1 agrees at 7 bases. Germline V lookup: CDR1 MGHRA, CDR2 YSYEKL. This CDR3 spans 14 amino acids. The J segment lost 4 bases and the V segment lost 1 base, leaving 4 bases of the junction unmatched. The CDR3 region is CASSQAYRGYEQYF. CDR3 DNA sequence: TGCGCCAGCAGCCAAGCCTACAGGGGTTACGAGCAGTACTTC.

This clone has just a few counts. The chain couples TRBV2 to TRBJ2-1; TRBD2 aligns across 8 bases. Germline V gives CDR1 SNHLY, CDR2 FYNNEI. The CDR3 consists of 15 residues. The trim removed 7 bases at V and 3 bases at J, leaving 8 bases unmatched. The CDR3 DNA reads as TGTGCCAGCACCTCGGGACTAGGCGACTACAATGAGCAGTTCTTC. It encodes CASTSGLGDYNEQFF.

Notes on this clone: At one end the junction does not follow the germline gene, possibly because of a read error. The V gene is TRBV27, the J gene TRBJ1-4, with D unresolved. Germline V CDR1 and CDR2: MNHEY, SMNVEV (reference sequence). The CDR3 length is 13 residues. The CDR3 loop reads CASSFSPRGKLLF. The CDR3 DNA reads TGTGCCAGCAGTTTTTCCCCACGGGGAAAACTGCTTTTT.

This clone was found a few times. The rearrangement joins TRBV7-3 to TRBJ2-1; 8 bases align to TRBD2. This CDR3 is built from 17 residues. Germline V gives CDR1 SGHTA, CDR2 FQGTGA. Trimming took 4 bases from V and 5 from J; bases not matched to a gene: 13. This CDR3 reads CASSYNAGLELHNEQFF. In DNA form, the CDR3 reads TGTGCCAGCAGCTACAACGCGGGACTAGAGCTTCACAATGAGCAGTTCTTC. Full variable domain (rest looked up from reference TRBV7-3 and TRBJ2-1): GAGVSQTPSNKVTEKGKYVELRCDPISGHTALYWYRQSLGQGPEFLIYFQGTGAADDSGLPNDRFFAVRPEGSVSTLKIQRTERGDSAVYLCASSYNAGLELHNEQFFGPGTRLTVL.

V and J are TRBV19 and TRBJ2-3, with a possible D match to TRBD2 (5 bases). V gave up 5 bases and J gave up 10 bases, with 13 bases separating them. The CDR3 length is 12 residues. CDR1 is LNHDA, CDR2 SQIVND, per germline (reference sequence). Here the CDR3 DNA reads TGTGCCAGTAGTCCTCTCGGGGATCCGCAGTATTTT. It codes for CASSPLGDPQYF.

The rearrangement uses TRBV11-2 and TRBJ2-7, with 9 bases aligning to TRBD2. The CDR3 runs to 15 residues. Germline V gives CDR1 SGHAT, CDR2 FQNNGV. Trimming cost V 1 base and J 7 bases; bases outside gene matches: 8. CDR3 region: CASSLVGGGEGEQYF. The CDR3 DNA reads TGTGCCAGCAGCTTAGTTGGCGGGGGGGAGGGGGAGCAGTACTTC. The full variable domain, completed using reference TRBV11-2 and TRBJ2-7, is EAGVAQSPRYKIIEKRQSVAFWCNPISGHATLYWYQQILGQGPKLLIQFQNNGVVDDSQLPKDRFSAERLKGVDSTLKIQPAKLEDSAVYLCASSLVGGGEGEQYFGPGTRLTVT.

In DNA form, the CDR3 reads TGTGCCAGCAGCCGCGGCGAGGGTGAAAAACTGTTTTTT. Its translation is CASSRGEGEKLFF. The chain uses TRBV11-3 and TRBJ1-4; no reliable D call. Germline lookup yields CDR1 SGHNT and CDR2 YENEEA. V was clipped by 5 bases and J by 7 bases, with 11 bases between them. The length of the CDR3 is 13 residues.

The chain employs TRBV19 and TRBJ2-5; tentatively, D is TRBD1 (5 bases). Germline V lookup: CDR1 LNHDA, CDR2 SQIVND (reference sequence). The CDR3 totals 13 residues. Trimming shortened V by 5 bases and J by 3 bases, and 10 bases separated the two germline ends. CDR3 loop: CASSFVREETQYF. Here the CDR3 DNA reads TGTGCCAGTAGTTTTGTCAGGGAAGAGACCCAGTACTTC.

The chain links TRBV7-2 to TRBJ1-1; no definite D call. Germline lookup yields CDR1 SGHTA and CDR2 FQGNSA. The CDR3 contains 13 residues. V was shortened by 3 bases and J by 2 bases, with 7 bases between the two germline ends. The CDR3 spells CASSFGLNTEAFF. The CDR3 DNA reads as TGTGCCAGCAGCTTCGGACTCAACACTGAAGCTTTCTTT.

The V and J genes are TRBV5-5 and TRBJ2-3; TRBD2 matches 8 bases. The germline gives CDR1 SGHKS, CDR2 YYEKEE (reference sequence). The CDR3 runs to 14 residues. V shed 3 bases and J 1 base; nucleotides not matched to a gene: 1. CDR3 nucleotide sequence: TGTGCCAGCAGCTATAGCGGGGGCACAGATACGCAGTATTTT. Its protein is CASSYSGGTDTQYF.

The CDR3 DNA follows: TGCGCCAGCGGGATGGGGGGGTCTTCCGGGGAGCTGTTTTTT. This encodes CASGMGGSSGELFF. V usage is TRBV4-1 and J usage is TRBJ2-2, with 7 bases lining up with TRBD2. V lost 8 bases and J lost 6; bases outside the gene matches: 9. The CDR3 has 14 residues. Germline values: CDR1 MGHRA, CDR2 YSYEKL.

The V call is TRBV30, the J call TRBJ2-7; 7 nucleotides line up with TRBD2. V lost 7 bases to trimming and J lost 3 bases; unmatched junction nucleotides: 9. Per the germline V gene, CDR1 is GTSNPN and CDR2 is SVGIG (reference sequence). This CDR3 comprises 13 residues. Here the CDR3 DNA reads TGTGCCTCCCTGGGGGGGGACCTCTACGAGCAGTACTTC. Protein sequence: CASLGGDLYEQYF.

The CDR3: CASTAERGSPLHF. In nucleotides, the CDR3 is TGTGCCAGCACCGCGGAACGGGGTTCACCCCTCCACTTT. The genes are TRBV2 and TRBJ1-6; D is ambiguous. The germline V gene encodes CDR1 SNHLY and CDR2 FYNNEI. This CDR3 spans 13 amino acids. V gave up 7 bases and J gave up 9 bases, with 13 bases separating them.